What follows are 32 T cell receptor beta chains derived from one specimen sequenced in a study of blood T cell repertoires in COVID-19. Produced via immunoSEQ multiplex PCR; TCRdb's table is partial and in-frame only. The table shows under 200,000 clones, with around 81% occurring only once. The sample was peripheral blood. All receptors derive from a woman older than 75 with COVID-19, enrolled during active disease.

The chain recombines TRBV5-1 with TRBJ1-1, with D possibly matching TRBD1 (5 bases). Trimming cost V 1 base and J 4 bases, with 11 bases left between them. CDR3 length: 14 residues. Looked up from germline, CDR1 is SGHRS and CDR2 is YFSETQ. This chain's CDR3 is CASSLQGPSTEAFF. DNA for the CDR3: TGCGCCAGCAGCTTGCAGGGCCCCAGCACTGAAGCTTTCTTT.

The chain has TRBV29-1 and TRBJ2-5; TRBD1 is a possible D gene (5 bases). Trimming stripped 4 bases from V and 4 bases from J, with 16 bases between. The CDR3 length is 14 residues. The germline CDR1 and CDR2 sequences are SQVTM and ANQGSEA. CDR3 DNA: TGCAGCGTTGTAGACACAGGTCGCCGAGAGACCCAGTACTTC. Translating gives CSVVDTGRRETQYF.

The CDR3, as DNA: TGTGCCAGCAGTGGACTAGCGGGAGGAGGGGATACGCAGTATTTT. Translation gives CASSGLAGGGDTQYF. The chain recombines TRBV6-4 with TRBJ2-3, with 13 bases identical to TRBD2. Losses at the gene ends were 4 bases for V and 6 bases for J; bases not matched to a gene: 4. This CDR3 contains 15 residues. Germline assignment: CDR1 MRHNA and CDR2 SNTAGT.

This chain connects TRBV6-5 to TRBJ2-7; weak D call: TRBD1 (6 bases). From germline, CDR1 is MNHEY and CDR2 SVGAGI. Trimming stripped 2 bases from V and 0 bases from J, with 14 bases between. This CDR3 comprises 16 residues. DNA for the CDR3: TGTGCCAGCAGTTACCGCCCGGGACACGGCTCCTACGAGCAGTACTTC. It specifies CASSYRPGHGSYEQYF.

V is TRBV7-2 and J is TRBJ2-2; possibly TRBD1 for D (5 bases). The CDR3 length is 15 residues. The germline gives CDR1 SGHTA, CDR2 FQGNSA. Trimming removed 3 bases from V and 6 bases from J, with 14 bases in between. CDR3 DNA sequence: TGTGCCAGCAGCTTGAGCAGGGTAGGACCCGGGGAGCTGTTTTTT. Protein product: CASSLSRVGPGELFF.

The V call is TRBV27, the J call TRBJ1-6; no definite D call. CDR3 length equals 21 residues. Germline CDR1 is MNHEY and CDR2 is SMNVEV (reference sequence). V was trimmed by 3 bases and J by 0 bases, leaving 24 bases between them. For the CDR3, the DNA is TGTGCCAGCAGTTTGAGAGCCGGACGCCCGACGGAGGGCTCCTATAATTCACCCCTCCACTTT. Translating gives CASSLRAGRPTEGSYNSPLHF.

The V gene is TRBV5-1, the J gene TRBJ2-5, with TRBD2 identical over 7 bases. Trimming took 8 bases from V and 1 from J; bases not matched to a gene: 8. CDR3 size: 14 residues. The germline CDR1 and CDR2 sequences are SGHRS and YFSETQ. CDR3 sequence reads: CASSLAATQETQYF. Here the CDR3 DNA reads TGCGCCAGTTCTCTAGCGGCGACCCAAGAGACCCAGTACTTC.

The chain links TRBV5-1 to TRBJ1-1; 7 bases are a match to TRBD1. CDR3 length equals 17 residues. The V segment lost 4 bases and the J segment 0 bases; nucleotides outside the gene matches: 12. Germline V lookup: CDR1 SGHRS, CDR2 YFSETQ. The CDR3 loop is CASSHMTGPIMNTEAFF. The CDR3 DNA is TGCGCCAGCAGCCATATGACAGGGCCGATAATGAACACTGAAGCTTTCTTT.

The V call is TRBV27, the J call TRBJ2-1; weak D call: TRBD2 (5 bases). Germline CDR1 and CDR2: MNHEY and SMNVEV (reference sequence). The CDR3 sequence is 13 residues long. Trimming removed 6 bases at V and 6 bases at J, with 12 bases between. The CDR3 is CASRPGWGNEQFF. As DNA, the CDR3 is TGTGCCAGCAGACCGGGGTGGGGCAATGAGCAGTTCTTC.

The chain employs TRBV6-5 and TRBJ1-1, with D possibly being TRBD1 (5 bases). V was trimmed by 4 bases and J by 1 base, leaving 10 bases between them. CDR3 length: 14 amino acids. Germline-derived CDR1 and CDR2 are MNHEY and SVGAGI. This CDR3 reads CASSWLQGNTEAFF. The CDR3 nucleotides are TGTGCCAGCAGTTGGCTCCAGGGGAACACTGAAGCTTTCTTT.

The chain recombines TRBV24-1 with TRBJ2-2; 7 positions agree with TRBD2. The CDR3 is 14 residues long. J gave up 7 bases and V 9 bases, and 10 bases lay outside the gene matches. The germline gives CDR1 KGHDR, CDR2 SFDVKD. The CDR3 spells CATGQGGENGELFF. The CDR3 bases are TGTGCCACCGGCCAGGGAGGGGAGAACGGGGAGCTGTTTTTT.

This chain links TRBV11-1 with TRBJ1-1; TRBD1 matches at 9 bases. Germline trimming cut 5 bases from V and 0 bases from J; bases unmatched to any gene: 4. The V gene's germline CDR1 is SGHAT and CDR2 FQDESV (reference sequence). This CDR3 has 15 amino acids. The CDR3 nucleotides read TGTGCCAGCAGCCGCGGACAGGGGATGAACACTGAAGCTTTCTTT. This gives the protein CASSRGQGMNTEAFF. Full variable domain (outside the CDR3, taken from reference TRBV11-1 and TRBJ1-1): EAEVAQSPRYKITEKSQAVAFWCDPISGHATLYWYRQILGQGPELLVQFQDESVVDDSQLPKDRFSAERLKGVDSTLKIQPAELGDSAMYLCASSRGQGMNTEAFFGQGTRLTVV.

This chain joins TRBV3-1 (or the pseudogene TRBV3-2) and TRBJ1-5; D might be TRBD1 (5 bases). V was cut by 5 bases and J by 3 bases, with 14 bases left in between. The CDR3 contains 15 residues. CDR1 is LGHDT, CDR2 YNNKEL, per germline (reference sequence). For the CDR3, the DNA is TGTGCCAGCAGCTCTAGAGACAGCAACAATCAGCCCCAGCATTTT. It yields the protein CASSSRDSNNQPQHF.

This clone came up many times. This sequence joins TRBV9 and TRBJ2-1; 9 bases match TRBD2. The V gene end was trimmed by 1 base and the J gene end by 7 bases; junction bases not matched to a gene: 9. Germline-derived CDR1 and CDR2 are SGDLS and YYNGEE. This CDR3 has 16 residues. The CDR3 protein is CASSVRAGGEWNEQFF. The CDR3 nucleotides are TGTGCCAGCAGCGTACGAGCGGGAGGCGAGTGGAATGAGCAGTTCTTC. Full variable domain (outside the CDR3, taken from reference TRBV9 and TRBJ2-1): DSGVTQTPKHLITATGQRVTLRCSPRSGDLSVYWYQQSLDQGLQFLIQYYNGEERAKGNILERFSAQQFPDLHSELNLSSLELGDSALYFCASSVRAGGEWNEQFFGPGTRLTVL.

The chain carries TRBV27 and TRBJ1-4; a possible D gene is TRBD1 (5 bases). The CDR3 runs 14 residues. The germline gives CDR1 MNHEY, CDR2 SMNVEV (reference sequence). Trimming removed 5 bases from V and 6 bases from J, with 13 bases in between. The CDR3 loop reads CASSLRVHYEKLFF. The CDR3 DNA reads as TGTGCCAGCAGTCTCAGGGTTCATTATGAAAAACTGTTTTTT.

The V gene is TRBV18, the J gene TRBJ2-5; 9 bases are a match to TRBD2. V lost 6 bases and J lost 1; bases outside the gene matches: 6. Germline V gene data show CDR1 as KGHSH and CDR2 as LQKENI. The CDR3 extends over 15 amino acids. CDR3 sequence reads: CASSLAGAFQETQYF. DNA of the CDR3: TGTGCCAGCTCCTTAGCGGGGGCTTTCCAAGAGACCCAGTACTTC.

The rearrangement links TRBV28 to TRBJ2-3, with a possible D match to TRBD2 (6 bases). From germline, CDR1 is MDHEN and CDR2 SYDVKM. CDR3 length: 14 residues. V was clipped by 6 bases and J by 3 bases, with 13 bases between them. The CDR3 region is CASRGEVRTDTQYF. For the CDR3, the DNA is TGTGCCAGCAGAGGGGAGGTTCGGACAGATACGCAGTATTTT.

This chain joins TRBV5-1 and TRBJ2-3; the match to TRBD2 covers 16 bases. J lost 1 base, V lost 4 bases, and 9 bases had no gene match. The CDR3 sequence is 19 residues long. Looked up from germline, CDR1 is SGHRS and CDR2 is YFSETQ. The DNA for the CDR3 is TGCGCCAGCAGCAGGGGACTAGCGGGGGGGCCAATGGGCACAGATACGCAGTATTTT. Translation gives CASSRGLAGGPMGTDTQYF.

The J gene is TRBJ2-3, the V gene TRBV5-1, with a possible D match to TRBD2 (5 bases). Germline CDR1 reads SGHRS; CDR2 reads YFSETQ. The V end lost 2 bases, the J end lost 6 bases, and 19 bases lay between the germline ends. This CDR3 region has 16 residues. CDR3 nucleotides: TGCGCCAGCAGCTTACGACCCCGAGCGGACGGGGATACGCAGTATTTT. It is translated as CASSLRPRADGDTQYF.

This clone was picked up one time. The CDR3 bases are TGTGCCAGCAGCCCACTAGCGGGGAACAATGAGCAGTTCTTC. Its translation: CASSPLAGNNEQFF. The V and J genes are TRBV3-1 (or the pseudogene TRBV3-2) and TRBJ2-1, with 10 bases fitting TRBD2. The CDR3 totals 14 residues. Germline V CDR1 and CDR2: LGHDT, YNNKEL (reference sequence). V was pared by 4 bases and J by 5 bases, with 2 bases of the junction left unmatched.

V is TRBV5-1 and J is TRBJ2-1, with 8 bases fitting TRBD2. V trimming: 4 bases; J trimming: 6 bases; junction bases outside the gene matches: 15. This CDR3 region has 17 residues. The germline V gene has CDR1 SGHRS and CDR2 YFSETQ. The CDR3 coding sequence is TGCGCCAGCAGCCCAACTATGTCGGGACTAGATATCAATGAGCAGTTCTTC. The encoded protein is CASSPTMSGLDINEQFF. The full variable domain, its missing parts supplied by reference TRBV5-1 and TRBJ2-1, is KAGVTQTPRYLIKTRGQQVTLSCSPISGHRSVSWYQQTPGQGLQFLFEYFSETQRNKGNFPGRFSGRQFSNSRSEMNVSTLELGDSALYLCASSPTMSGLDINEQFFGPGTRLTVL.

The chain combines TRBV24-1 with TRBJ2-3, with TRBD2 matching over 10 bases. After removal of 4 bases from V and 4 bases from J, the junction contained 7 bases not matched to a gene. CDR3 size: 16 residues. Germline CDR1 and CDR2: KGHDR and SFDVKD. The CDR3 reads CATSDYSGGASDTQYF. The CDR3 coding sequence is TGTGCCACCAGTGACTACAGCGGGGGGGCTTCAGATACGCAGTATTTT.

This clone appeared a single time. The DNA of the CDR3 is TGTGCCAGTAGTACCGGGACAGAGATTTACGAGCAGTACTTC. As protein: CASSTGTEIYEQYF. The chain joins TRBV19 to TRBJ2-7; 7 nucleotides match TRBD1. V was pared by 4 bases and J by 4 bases, with 7 bases of the junction left unmatched. The CDR3 has 14 amino acids. In germline, CDR1 is LNHDA, CDR2 SQIVND (reference sequence).

This chain links TRBV5-1 with TRBJ1-2; 7 nucleotides align to TRBD1. The germline V gene has CDR1 SGHRS and CDR2 YFSETQ. The trim removed 0 bases at V and 4 bases at J, leaving 6 bases unmatched. The CDR3 is made up of 15 amino acids. For the CDR3, the DNA is TGCGCCAGCAGCTTGGGACAGGGAGGAGGCTATGGCTACACCTTC. Translation gives CASSLGQGGGYGYTF.

The chain couples TRBV9 to TRBJ1-5; D not resolved. The germline V and J ends were trimmed by 0 bases and 6 bases, with 10 bases remaining between them. CDR1 is SGDLS, CDR2 YYNGEE, per germline. This CDR3 has 14 residues. The DNA of the CDR3 is TGTGCCAGCAGCGTAGGCCCCTCGGGTCAGCCCCAGCATTTT. This sequence encodes CASSVGPSGQPQHF. Based on the CDR3 plus reference TRBV9 and TRBJ1-5, the full variable domain is DSGVTQTPKHLITATGQRVTLRCSPRSGDLSVYWYQQSLDQGLQFLIQYYNGEERAKGNILERFSAQQFPDLHSELNLSSLELGDSALYFCASSVGPSGQPQHFGDGTRLSIL.

This clone was counted a single time. The chain uses TRBV19 and TRBJ2-4, with a tentative D call TRBD2 (5 bases). This CDR3 contains 16 residues. Trimming left V 7 bases short and J 3 bases short, with 19 bases between. From germline, CDR1 is LNHDA and CDR2 SQIVND (reference sequence). CDR3 DNA: TGTGCCAGTAAAGGTGGAGGTGAAGTGGGCAAAAACATTCAGTACTTC. Residues: CASKGGGEVGKNIQYF.

The chain links TRBV18 to TRBJ1-2, with D perhaps TRBD1 (5 bases). Germline values: CDR1 KGHSH, CDR2 LQKENI. There are 14 residues in the CDR3. Trimming took off 2 bases at V and 5 bases at J, with 12 bases between the two ends. The CDR3 is CASSPGAEVYGYTF. CDR3 nucleotides: TGTGCCAGCTCACCAGGGGCTGAGGTGTATGGCTACACCTTC.

The rearrangement uses TRBV2 and TRBJ2-1; 7 bases agree with TRBD2. The CDR3 contains 14 residues. Germline V gives CDR1 SNHLY, CDR2 FYNNEI. J lost 3 bases, V lost 7 bases, and 6 bases had no gene match. The CDR3 bases are TGTGCCAGCAAGCTAGCGGATTACTACAATGAGCAGTTCTTC. Translating it yields CASKLADYYNEQFF.

V is TRBV5-4 and J is TRBJ2-3; 11 bases are a match to TRBD1. Germline V lookup: CDR1 SGHNT, CDR2 YYREEE (reference sequence). V gave up 5 bases and J gave up 3 bases; unmatched junction bases: 5. The CDR3 is made up of 15 amino acids. The CDR3 region has the DNA TGTGCCAGCAGGCCGGGACAGGGGGGAACAGATACGCAGTATTTT. Amino acids: CASRPGQGGTDTQYF.

This chain links TRBV19 with TRBJ1-4; D unresolved. This CDR3 contains 15 residues. The V gene's germline CDR1 is LNHDA and CDR2 SQIVND (reference sequence). V was trimmed by 3 bases and J by 3 bases, leaving 11 bases between them. The CDR3 loop reads CASSISGLPNEKLFF. DNA for the CDR3: TGTGCCAGTAGTATTTCCGGGTTGCCTAATGAAAAACTGTTTTTT.

This chain links TRBV20-1 with TRBJ2-3, with D unclear. Between the trimmed V and J ends, which lost 3 bases and 0 bases, there was a span of 13 bases. This CDR3 is built from 15 residues. Germline CDR1 and CDR2: DFQATT and SNEGSKA (reference sequence). CDR3 coding DNA: TGCAGTGCTAGTATCCCCCGCGTTAGCACAGATACGCAGTATTTT. It encodes CSASIPRVSTDTQYF.

This clone has only a few counts. J is TRBJ2-1 and V is TRBV15; TRBD2 might be the D (7 bases). The germline gives CDR1 LNHNV, CDR2 YYDKDF (reference sequence). V was pared by 1 base and J by 6 bases, with 16 bases between. This CDR3 comprises 16 residues. The CDR3 protein is CATSRGKWEGGNEQFF. CDR3 nucleotide sequence: TGTGCCACCAGCAGAGGGAAATGGGAGGGGGGCAATGAGCAGTTCTTC. Variable domain in full (rest from reference TRBV15 and TRBJ2-1): DAMVIQNPRYQVTQFGKPVTLSCSQTLNHNVMYWYQQKSSQAPKLLFHYYDKDFNNEADTPDNFQSRRPNTSFCFLDIRSPGLGDTAMYLCATSRGKWEGGNEQFFGPGTRLTVL.